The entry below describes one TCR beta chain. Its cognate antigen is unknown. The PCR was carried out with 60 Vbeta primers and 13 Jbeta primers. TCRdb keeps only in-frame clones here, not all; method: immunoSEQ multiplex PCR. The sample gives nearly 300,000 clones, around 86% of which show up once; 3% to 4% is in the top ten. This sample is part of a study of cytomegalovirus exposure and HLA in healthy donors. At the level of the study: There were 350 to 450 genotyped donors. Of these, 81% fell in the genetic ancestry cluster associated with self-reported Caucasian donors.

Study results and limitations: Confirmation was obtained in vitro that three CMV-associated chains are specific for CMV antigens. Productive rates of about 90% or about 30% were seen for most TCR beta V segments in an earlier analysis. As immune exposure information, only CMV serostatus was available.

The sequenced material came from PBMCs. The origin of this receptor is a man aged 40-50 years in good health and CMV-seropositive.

The CDR3 DNA sequence: TGTGCCAGCAGCCTACCGGGACAGGGGATTGGGGAAGCTTTCTTT. It specifies CASSLPGQGIGEAFF. The chain carries TRBV11-1 and TRBJ1-1, with 10 bases identical to TRBD1. CDR3 length: 15 residues. After removal of 5 bases from V and 8 bases from J, the junction contained 11 bases not matched to a gene. Germline CDR1 SGHAT, CDR2 FQDESV (reference sequence).